What follows describes a single T cell receptor beta chain. Its cognate antigen is unknown. Tagging with unique molecular identifiers was a feature of the TCR beta cDNA libraries. Some 500,000 cDNA molecules were recovered from an input of about 0.9 to 10 million T cells. TCRdb re-called the PCR reads through MiXCR, storing one row per CDR3 protein. This table holds around 500,000 distinct CDR3 sequences, 30% to 40% found once. With 0 bases removed from V and 4 bases from J, the gap between germline ends came to 16 bases. The length of the CDR3 is 16 residues. Germline loops: CDR1 SGDLS, CDR2 YYNGEE. These data belong to a study of post-analysis software for immune sequencing data. Study findings and constraints: Compared with controls, patients had more of 4 or 5 TRBV segments, including TRBV5-6, TRBV5-1 and TRBV20-1. By F measure, strong co-clustering occurred among samples prepared in the same batch.

The TCR comes from a girl aged 2 to 17 with multiple sclerosis. The sample was blood. This rearrangement joins TRBV9 to TRBJ1-2; perhaps TRBD1 as D (5 bases). In DNA, the CDR3 is TGTGCCAGCAGCGTAGATATTGGGGCGCTAGGCTATGGCTACACCTTC. Protein product: CASSVDIGALGYGYTF. Full variable domain (missing parts from reference TRBV9 and TRBJ1-2): DSGVTQTPKHLITATGQRVTLRCSPRSGDLSVYWYQQSLDQGLQFLIQYYNGEERAKGNILERFSAQQFPDLHSELNLSSLELGDSALYFCASSVDIGALGYGYTFGSGTRLTVV.